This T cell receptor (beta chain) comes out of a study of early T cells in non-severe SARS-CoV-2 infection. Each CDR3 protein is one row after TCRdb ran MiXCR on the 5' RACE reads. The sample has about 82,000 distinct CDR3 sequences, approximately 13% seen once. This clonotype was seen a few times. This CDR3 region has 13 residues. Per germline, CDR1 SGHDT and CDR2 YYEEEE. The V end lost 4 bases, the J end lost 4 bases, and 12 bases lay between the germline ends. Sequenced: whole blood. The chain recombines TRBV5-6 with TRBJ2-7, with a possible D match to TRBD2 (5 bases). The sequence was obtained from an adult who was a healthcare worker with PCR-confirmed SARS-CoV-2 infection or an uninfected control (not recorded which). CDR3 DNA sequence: TGTGCCAGCAGCGGCGACGGGGTATACGAGCAGTACTTC. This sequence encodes CASSGDGVYEQYF.